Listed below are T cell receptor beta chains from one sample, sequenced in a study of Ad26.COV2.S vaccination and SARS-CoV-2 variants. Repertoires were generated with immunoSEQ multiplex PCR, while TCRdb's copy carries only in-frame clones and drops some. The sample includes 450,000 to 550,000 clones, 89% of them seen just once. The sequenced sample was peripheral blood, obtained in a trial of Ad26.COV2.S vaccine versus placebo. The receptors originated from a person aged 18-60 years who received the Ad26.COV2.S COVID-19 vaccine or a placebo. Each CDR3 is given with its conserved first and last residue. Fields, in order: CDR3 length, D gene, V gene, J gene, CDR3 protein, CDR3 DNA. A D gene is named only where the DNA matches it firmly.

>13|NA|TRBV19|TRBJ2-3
CASSISRADTQYF
TGTGCCAGTAGTATTTCTAGGGCAGATACGCAGTATTTT
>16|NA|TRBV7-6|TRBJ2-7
CASSGQRGRTSREQYF
TGTGCCAGCAGCGGCCAACGGGGTCGGACGTCGAGGGAGCAGTACTTC
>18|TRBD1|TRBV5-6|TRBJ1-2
CASSFWGPQGVWNYGYTF
TGTGCCAGCAGCTTCTGGGGGCCCCAGGGGGTGTGGAACTATGGCTACACCTTC
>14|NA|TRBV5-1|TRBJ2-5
CASSLAVGQETQYF
TGCGCCAGCAGCTTGGCGGTGGGACAAGAGACCCAGTACTTC
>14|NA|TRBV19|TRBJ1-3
CASRLEFSGNTIYF
TGTGCCAGTAGGCTGGAGTTCTCTGGAAACACCATATATTTT
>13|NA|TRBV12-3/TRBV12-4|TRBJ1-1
CASSFIRLTEAFF
TGTGCCAGCAGTTTTATTAGATTGACTGAAGCTTTCTTT
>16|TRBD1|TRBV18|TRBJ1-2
CASSPYRTGVNYGYTF
TGTGCCAGCTCACCCTATAGGACAGGGGTAAACTATGGCTACACCTTC
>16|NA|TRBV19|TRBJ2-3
CASSMLTGRAADTQYF
TGTGCCAGTAGTATGTTGACAGGTAGAGCGGCAGATACGCAGTATTTT
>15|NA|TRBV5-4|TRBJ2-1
CASSSLDAGYNEQFF
TGTGCCAGCAGCTCACTCGATGCGGGGTACAATGAGCAGTTCTTC
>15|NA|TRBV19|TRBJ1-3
CASNPDRNSGNTIYF
TGTGCCAGTAACCCCGACAGAAACTCTGGAAACACCATATATTTT
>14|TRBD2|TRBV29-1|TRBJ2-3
CSVGLAISTDTQYF
TGCAGCGTTGGACTAGCGATCAGCACAGATACGCAGTATTTT
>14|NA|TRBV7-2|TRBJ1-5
CASSSGGSNQPQHF
TGTGCCAGCAGCTCCGGTGGGAGCAATCAGCCCCAGCATTTT
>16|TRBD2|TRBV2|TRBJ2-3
CASSEWSSGLADTQYF
TGTGCCAGCAGTGAATGGAGTAGCGGGCTCGCAGATACGCAGTATTTT
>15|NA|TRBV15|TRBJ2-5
CATSKTLTDQETQYF
TGTGCCACCAGCAAAACTTTGACAGACCAAGAGACCCAGTACTTC
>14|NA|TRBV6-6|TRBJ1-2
CASSYPDSLDGYTF
TGTGCCAGCAGTTACCCTGACAGCCTCGATGGCTACACCTTC
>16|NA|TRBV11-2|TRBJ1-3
CATKALGREPGNTIYF
TGTGCCACAAAAGCTTTGGGCAGGGAGCCTGGAAACACCATATATTTT
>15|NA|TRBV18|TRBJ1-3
CASSPGQISGNTIYF
TGTGCCAGCTCACCAGGACAGATCTCTGGAAACACCATATATTTT
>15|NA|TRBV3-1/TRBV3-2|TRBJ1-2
CASSQGGVRSYGYTF
TGTGCCAGCAGCCAAGGTGGGGTTAGGAGCTATGGCTACACCTTC